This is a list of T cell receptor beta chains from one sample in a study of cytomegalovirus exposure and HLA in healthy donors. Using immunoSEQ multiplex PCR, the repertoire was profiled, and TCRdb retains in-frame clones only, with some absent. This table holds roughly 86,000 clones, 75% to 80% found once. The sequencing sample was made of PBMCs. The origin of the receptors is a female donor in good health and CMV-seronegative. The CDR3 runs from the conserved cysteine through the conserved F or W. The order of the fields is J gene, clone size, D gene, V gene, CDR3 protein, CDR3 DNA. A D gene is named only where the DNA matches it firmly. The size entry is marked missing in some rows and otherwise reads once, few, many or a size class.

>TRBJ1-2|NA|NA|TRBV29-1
CSVDSSYGYTF
TGCAGCGTCGACAGTTCCTATGGCTACACCTTC
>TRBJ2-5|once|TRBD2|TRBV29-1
CSVTGLAGRYQETQYF
TGCAGCGTCACCGGACTAGCGGGAAGGTACCAAGAGACCCAGTACTTC
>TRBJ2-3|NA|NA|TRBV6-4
CASSEVTGEGTDTQYF
TGTGCCAGCAGTGAAGTAACGGGAGAGGGCACAGATACGCAGTATTTT
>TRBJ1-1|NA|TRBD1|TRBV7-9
CASSPRTGFGAFF
TGTGCCAGCAGCCCTCGGACAGGGTTTGGGGCTTTCTTT
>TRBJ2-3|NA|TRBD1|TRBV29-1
CSVPRTGSTDTQYF
TGCAGCGTACCTAGGACAGGATCCACAGATACGCAGTATTTT
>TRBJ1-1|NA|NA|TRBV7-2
CASSLLGGAEAFF
TGTGCCAGCAGCTTATTGGGGGGGGCTGAAGCTTTCTTT
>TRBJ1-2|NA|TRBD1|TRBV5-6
CASSYQTGVGYTF
TGTGCCAGCAGCTACCAGACAGGGGTTGGCTACACCTTC
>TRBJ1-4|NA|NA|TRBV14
CASSPRTGGGEKLFF
TGTGCCAGCAGCCCACGGACGGGGGGAGGAGAAAAACTGTTTTTT
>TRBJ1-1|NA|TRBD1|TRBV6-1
CASSDPTGGAGDTEAFF
TGTGCCAGCAGTGACCCGACAGGGGGCGCGGGGGACACTGAAGCTTTCTTT
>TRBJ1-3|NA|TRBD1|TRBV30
CAWSVGGRNTIYF
TGTGCCTGGAGTGTAGGGGGCCGAAACACCATATATTTT
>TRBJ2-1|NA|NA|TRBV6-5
CASSYSNPGEANEQFF
TGTGCCAGCAGTTACTCGAATCCGGGGGAGGCAAATGAGCAGTTCTTC
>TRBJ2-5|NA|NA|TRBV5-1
CASSFNPPSGTQYF
TGCGCCAGCAGCTTCAACCCGCCGTCCGGGACCCAGTACTTC
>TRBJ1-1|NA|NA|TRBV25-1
CASRPGAGAEAFF
TGTGCCAGCAGGCCCGGTGCGGGGGCTGAAGCTTTCTTT
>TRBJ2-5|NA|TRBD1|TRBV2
CASSPDREETQYF
TGTGCCAGCAGCCCGGACAGGGAAGAGACCCAGTACTTC
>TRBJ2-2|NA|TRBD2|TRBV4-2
CASSQGLADNTGELFF
TGTGCCAGCAGCCAAGGACTAGCGGATAACACCGGGGAGCTGTTTTTT
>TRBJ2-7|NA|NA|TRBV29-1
CSVETVSYEQYF
TGCAGCGTTGAAACGGTCTCCTACGAGCAGTACTTC
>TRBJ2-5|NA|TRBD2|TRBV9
CASSPRTSVETQYF
TGTGCCAGCAGCCCACGGACTAGCGTAGAGACCCAGTACTTC
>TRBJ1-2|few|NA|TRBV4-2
CASSQGRGLRGYTF
TGTGCCAGCAGCCAAGGTCGGGGACTAAGGGGCTACACCTTC
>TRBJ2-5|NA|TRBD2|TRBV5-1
CASSLEAGVETQYF
TGCGCCAGCAGCTTGGAGGCGGGGGTGGAGACCCAGTACTTC
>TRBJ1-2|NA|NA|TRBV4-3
CASSQEKGGVGYTF
TGCGCCAGCAGCCAAGAAAAAGGGGGGGTTGGCTACACCTTC
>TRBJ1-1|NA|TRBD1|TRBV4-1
CARNRGQRGTEAFF
TGCGCCAGGAACAGGGGTCAACGGGGCACTGAAGCTTTCTTT
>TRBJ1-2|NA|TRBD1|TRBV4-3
CASSPADRVRGYTF
TGCGCCAGCAGCCCTGCCGACAGGGTACGTGGCTACACCTTC
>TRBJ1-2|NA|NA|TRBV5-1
CASSFSPGTQGGYGYTF
TGCGCCAGCAGCTTTTCTCCGGGAACACAAGGAGGCTATGGCTACACCTTC
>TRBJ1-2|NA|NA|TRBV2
CASRVGGGSYTF
TGTGCCAGCAGGGTGGGGGGGGGAAGCTACACCTTC
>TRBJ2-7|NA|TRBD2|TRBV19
CASSIGSGRYEQYF
TGTGCCAGTAGTATCGGTAGCGGGAGATACGAGCAGTACTTC
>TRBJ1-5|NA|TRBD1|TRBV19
CASLDRGPIRQPQHF
TGTGCCAGTCTGGACAGGGGGCCCATTAGGCAGCCCCAGCATTTT
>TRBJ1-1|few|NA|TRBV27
CASSLGAVSEAFF
TGTGCCAGCAGTTTGGGGGCGGTAAGTGAAGCTTTCTTT
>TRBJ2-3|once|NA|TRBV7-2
CASSLALGSATDTQYF
TGTGCCAGCAGCTTAGCGCTCGGGAGTGCCACAGATACGCAGTATTTT
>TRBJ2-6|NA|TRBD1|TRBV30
CAWRGQGTLNSGANVLTF
TGTGCCTGGAGAGGACAGGGGACGTTGAACTCTGGGGCCAACGTCCTGACTTTC
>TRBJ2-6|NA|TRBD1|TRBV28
CASSPGGYGANVLTF
TGTGCCAGCAGTCCAGGGGGCTATGGGGCCAACGTCCTGACTTTC
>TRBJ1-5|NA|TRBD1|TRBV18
CASSRQGPNQPQHF
TGTGCCAGCTCACGACAGGGTCCCAATCAGCCCCAGCATTTT
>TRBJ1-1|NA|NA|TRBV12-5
CASAVNTEAFF
TGTGCTAGTGCGGTGAACACTGAAGCTTTCTTT
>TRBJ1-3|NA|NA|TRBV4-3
CASSQDLAVSGNTIYF
TGCGCCAGCAGCCAAGATCTGGCTGTCTCTGGAAACACCATATATTTT
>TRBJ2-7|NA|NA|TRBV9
CASSRGESTYEQYF
TGTGCCAGCAGCCGAGGTGAGTCAACCTACGAGCAGTACTTC
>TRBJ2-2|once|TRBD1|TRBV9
CASSVVGQGPGELFF
TGTGCCAGCAGCGTAGTGGGACAGGGGCCCGGGGAGCTGTTTTTT
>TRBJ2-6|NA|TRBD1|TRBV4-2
CASSGQAGANVLTF
TGTGCCAGCAGTGGACAGGCTGGGGCCAACGTCCTGACTTTC
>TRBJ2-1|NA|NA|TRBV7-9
CASSPDLSAYNEQFF
TGTGCCAGCAGCCCGGACTTGAGTGCCTACAATGAGCAGTTCTTC
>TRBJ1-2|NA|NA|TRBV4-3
CVSSQDSGLSGRDGYTF
TGCGTCAGCAGCCAAGATAGTGGGCTTTCAGGGAGGGATGGCTACACCTTC
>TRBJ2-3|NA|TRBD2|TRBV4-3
CASSPRGGGQYTQYF
TGCGCCAGCAGCCCTCGGGGCGGGGGGCAATATACGCAGTATTTT
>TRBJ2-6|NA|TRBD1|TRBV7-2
CASSWIGQGAKPGANVLTF
TGTGCCAGCAGCTGGATAGGACAGGGGGCAAAGCCTGGGGCCAACGTCCTGACTTTC
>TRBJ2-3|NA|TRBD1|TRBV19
CASSTTPGQGADTQYF
TGTGCCAGTAGTACAACACCGGGACAGGGTGCAGATACGCAGTATTTT
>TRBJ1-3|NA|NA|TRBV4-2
CASSQVRATGNTIYF
TGTGCCAGCAGCCAAGTCAGGGCCACTGGAAACACCATATATTTT
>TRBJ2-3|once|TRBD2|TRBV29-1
CSVTSGPSTDTQYF
TGCAGCGTGACTAGCGGCCCTAGCACAGATACGCAGTATTTT
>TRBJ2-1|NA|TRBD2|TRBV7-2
CASSYPGLAGASNEQFF
TGTGCCAGCAGCTATCCGGGACTAGCGGGAGCGTCCAATGAGCAGTTCTTC
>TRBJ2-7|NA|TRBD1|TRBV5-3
CARSLWAQYRDRQYEQYF
TGTGCCAGAAGCTTGTGGGCCCAGTACCGGGACAGACAGTACGAGCAGTACTTC
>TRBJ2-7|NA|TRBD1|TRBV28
CASSSAGTGTYEQYF
TGTGCCAGCAGTTCCGCCGGGACAGGTACCTACGAGCAGTACTTC
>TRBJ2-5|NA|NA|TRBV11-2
CASSSEETQYF
TGTGCCAGCAGCTCGGAGGAGACCCAGTACTTC
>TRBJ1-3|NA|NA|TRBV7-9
CASSLSAPTGSGNTIYF
TGTGCCAGCAGCTTATCGGCCCCTACAGGGTCCGGAAACACCATATATTTT
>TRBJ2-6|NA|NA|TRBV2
CASSLDISGANVLTF
TGTGCCAGCTCCCTGGACATCTCTGGGGCCAACGTCCTGACTTTC
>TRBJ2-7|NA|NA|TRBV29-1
CSVEATSGPGGYEQYF
TGCAGCGTTGAAGCAACCTCCGGTCCCGGGGGCTACGAGCAGTACTTC